These T cell receptor beta chains were read from a single sample in a study of blood T cell repertoires in COVID-19. Clones were read by immunoSEQ multiplex PCR, and TCRdb kept only the in-frame ones, dropping some. Altogether 300,000 to 350,000 clones are present, roughly 85% being singletons, with the ten largest covering around 2.2%. Material for sequencing was PBMCs or T cells enriched from blood (not recorded which). Every receptor here comes from a man aged 25 to 45 who had recovered from COVID-19. Both conserved end residues are part of each CDR3. The D gene is left open where the match is weak. Where a row states a size, it is once, few, many or the class of an expanded clone; other rows omit it.

v_call	cdr3_length	d_call	clone_size	j_call	cdr3_aa	cdr3_nt
TRBV19	18	TRBD1	.	TRBJ1-3	CASSFPGDRLTSGNTIYF	TGTGCCAGTAGCTTCCCTGGGGACAGATTAACTTCTGGAAACACCATATATTTT
TRBV7-2	14	TRBD1	.	TRBJ1-2	CASSLSPGGNGYTF	TGTGCCAGCAGCTTATCACCAGGGGGAAATGGCTACACCTTC
TRBV27	15	.	.	TRBJ2-7	CASSLSIQGSYEQYF	TGTGCCAGCAGTTTATCGATCCAGGGCTCCTACGAGCAGTACTTC
TRBV19	16	TRBD2	.	TRBJ2-1	CASSPKALAGNNEQFF	TGTGCCAGTAGCCCAAAGGCACTAGCGGGAAACAATGAGCAGTTCTTC
TRBV9	13	.	.	TRBJ2-7	CASSVASSYEQYF	TGTGCCAGCAGCGTTGCCAGCTCCTACGAGCAGTACTTC
TRBV5-1	19	TRBD2	once	TRBJ2-1	CASSLARLAGGGSYNEQFF	TGCGCCAGCAGCTTGGCCCGACTAGCGGGGGGAGGATCCTACAATGAGCAGTTCTTC
TRBV5-4	16	TRBD2	.	TRBJ2-1	CASSQRTSGGADEQFF	TGTGCCAGCAGCCAAAGGACTAGCGGGGGGGCTGATGAGCAGTTCTTC
TRBV19	14	.	.	TRBJ2-2	CASRRGQDTGELFF	TGTGCCAGTCGACGGGGTCAAGACACCGGGGAGCTGTTTTTT
TRBV5-6	14	.	.	TRBJ2-5	CATSVLAGKETQYF	TGTGCCACCTCCGTTCTGGCGGGGAAAGAGACCCAGTACTTC
TRBV27	17	TRBD2	.	TRBJ2-2	CASSLFKPSGNTGELFF	TGTGCCAGCAGTTTATTTAAGCCTAGCGGGAACACCGGGGAGCTGTTTTTT
TRBV13	14	TRBD1	.	TRBJ1-2	CASSPGQDSYGYTF	TGTGCCAGCAGCCCCGGACAGGACTCATATGGCTACACCTTC
TRBV5-1	14	TRBD2	.	TRBJ2-5	CASSVGGAPETQYF	TGCGCCAGCTCGGTCGGGGGGGCCCCAGAGACCCAGTACTTC
TRBV9	14	.	.	TRBJ1-1	CASSPRGDAYEAFF	TGTGCCAGCAGCCCCCGAGGAGACGCCTATGAAGCTTTCTTT
TRBV27	15	.	.	TRBJ1-1	CASSLGRAGYTEAFF	TGTGCCAGCAGTTTAGGGAGGGCAGGGTACACTGAAGCTTTCTTT
TRBV7-3	13	.	.	TRBJ1-1	CASSLEGATEAFF	TGTGCCAGCAGCCTGGAAGGGGCCACTGAAGCTTTCTTT
TRBV3-1/TRBV3-2	14	.	.	TRBJ2-3	CASCSAGRTDTQYF	TGTGCCAGTTGCTCGGCGGGACGCACAGATACGCAGTATTTT
TRBV19	15	TRBD1	.	TRBJ1-4	CASSRTGATNEKLFF	TGTGCCAGTAGTAGGACAGGAGCAACTAATGAAAAACTGTTTTTT
TRBV7-2	16	.	.	TRBJ2-2	CASSLEAGRQAGELFF	TGTGCCAGCAGCTTAGAGGCAGGGAGGCAGGCCGGGGAGCTGTTTTTT
TRBV9	15	TRBD2	.	TRBJ2-1	CASSATSGSYNEQFF	TGTGCCAGCAGCGCCACTAGCGGATCCTACAATGAGCAGTTCTTC
TRBV24-1	16	.	few	TRBJ2-5	CATSDLKFGGRETQYF	TGTGCCACCAGTGATTTGAAGTTCGGGGGAAGAGAGACCCAGTACTTC
TRBV30	12	.	.	TRBJ1-2	CAWTRIYYGYTF	TGTGCCTGGACGAGAATTTACTATGGCTACACCTTC
TRBV4-3	15	.	once	TRBJ1-5	CASSQALVEGQPQHF	TGCGCCAGCAGCCAGGCTCTGGTAGAGGGTCAGCCCCAGCATTTT
TRBV12-3/TRBV12-4	13	.	.	TRBJ1-2	CASSYSTLYGYTF	TGTGCCAGCAGTTACAGTACGCTATATGGCTACACCTTC